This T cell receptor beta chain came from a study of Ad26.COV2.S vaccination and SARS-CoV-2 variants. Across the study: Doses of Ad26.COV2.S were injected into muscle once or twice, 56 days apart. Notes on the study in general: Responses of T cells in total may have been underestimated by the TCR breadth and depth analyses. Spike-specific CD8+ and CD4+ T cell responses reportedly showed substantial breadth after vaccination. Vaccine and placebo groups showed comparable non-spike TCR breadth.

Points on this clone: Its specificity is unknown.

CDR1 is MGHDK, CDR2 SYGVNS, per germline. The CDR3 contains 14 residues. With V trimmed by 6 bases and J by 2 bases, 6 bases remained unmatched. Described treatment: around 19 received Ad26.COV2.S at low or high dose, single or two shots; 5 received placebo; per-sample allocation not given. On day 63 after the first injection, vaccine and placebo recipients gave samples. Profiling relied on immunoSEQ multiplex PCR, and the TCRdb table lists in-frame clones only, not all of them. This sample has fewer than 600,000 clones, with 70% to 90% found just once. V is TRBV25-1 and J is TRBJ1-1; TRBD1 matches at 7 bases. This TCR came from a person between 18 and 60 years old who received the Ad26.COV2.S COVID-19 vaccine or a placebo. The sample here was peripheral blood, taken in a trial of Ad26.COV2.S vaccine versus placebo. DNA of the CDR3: TGTGCCAGCAGCCTAGGGACAGACAACACTGAAGCTTTCTTT. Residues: CASSLGTDNTEAFF.